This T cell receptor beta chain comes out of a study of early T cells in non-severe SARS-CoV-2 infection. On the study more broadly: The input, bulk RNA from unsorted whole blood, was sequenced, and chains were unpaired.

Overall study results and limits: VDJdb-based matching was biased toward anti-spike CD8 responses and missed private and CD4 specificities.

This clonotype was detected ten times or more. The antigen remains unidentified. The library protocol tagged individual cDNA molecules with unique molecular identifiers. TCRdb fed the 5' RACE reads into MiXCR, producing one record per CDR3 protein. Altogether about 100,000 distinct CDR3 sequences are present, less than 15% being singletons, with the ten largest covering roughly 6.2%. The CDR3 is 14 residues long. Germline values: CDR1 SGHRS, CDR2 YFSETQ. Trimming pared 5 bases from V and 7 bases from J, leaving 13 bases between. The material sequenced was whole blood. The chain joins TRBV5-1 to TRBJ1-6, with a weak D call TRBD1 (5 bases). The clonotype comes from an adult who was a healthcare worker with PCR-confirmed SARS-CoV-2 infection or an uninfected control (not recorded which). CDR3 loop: CASSHGTVNSPLHF. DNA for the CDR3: TGCGCCAGCAGTCATGGGACGGTAAATTCACCCCTCCACTTT.